What follows describes a single T cell receptor (beta chain). Per the original data handling: The assay estimated nucleated cells by amplifying reference gene primers. Libraries were prepared by immunoSEQ multiplex PCR; TCRdb keeps only in-frame clonotypes and omits some of them. The D gene and trimming were derived from the DNA, and the V and J assignments and clone size from that table. This sample carries approximately 500,000 clones, 85% to 90% of them seen once, and the ten largest clones take roughly 8%. Looked up from germline, CDR1 is LNHDA and CDR2 is SQIVND (reference sequence). The CDR3 totals 16 residues. Trimming removed 7 bases from V and 1 base from J, with 18 bases in between. The data belong to a study of blood T cell repertoires in COVID-19. Across the whole study: Samples taken during acute and convalescent COVID-19 were collected in the United States, Italy and Spain.

Material for sequencing was peripheral blood. This clonotype originated in a woman in her forties or fifties with COVID-19, enrolled during active disease. This rearrangement joins TRBV19 to TRBJ2-3; D possibly corresponds to TRBD1 (6 bases). The CDR3 DNA reads as TGTGCCAGTACCCAACAACAGGGAGTCGGCACAGATACGCAGTATTTT. Its translation: CASTQQQGVGTDTQYF.